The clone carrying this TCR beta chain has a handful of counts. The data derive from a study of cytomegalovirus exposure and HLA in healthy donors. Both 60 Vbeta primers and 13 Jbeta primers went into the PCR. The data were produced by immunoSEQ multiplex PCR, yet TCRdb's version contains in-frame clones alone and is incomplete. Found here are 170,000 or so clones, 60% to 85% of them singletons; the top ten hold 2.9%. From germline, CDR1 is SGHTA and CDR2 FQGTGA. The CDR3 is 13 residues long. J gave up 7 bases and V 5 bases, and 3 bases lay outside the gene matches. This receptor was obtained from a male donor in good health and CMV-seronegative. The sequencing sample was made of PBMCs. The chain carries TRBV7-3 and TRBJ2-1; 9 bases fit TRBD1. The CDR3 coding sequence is TGTGCCAGCAGCCGGGACAGGGAAAATGAGCAGTTCTTC. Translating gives CASSRDRENEQFF.